This section outlines one T cell receptor (beta chain) sequence together with its context. What this receptor recognizes is not known. Per-base qualities were not stored, and no clone one base away is much larger. The CDR3 contains 12 residues, cysteine and phenylalanine counted. Kept here is only the CDR3 DNA, which spans 36 bases and is read in frame from base 1. V is cut by 5 bases and J by 5 bases, and the space between the germline ends is 9 bases. CDR1 is given as ENHRY and CDR2 as SYGVKD, both from the germline V gene. TCR CDR3 regions were amplified from genomic DNA by multiplex PCR using the deep immunoSEQ assay. Extracted genomic DNA from each cell subset was spread evenly across all wells of several immunoSEQ 96-well plates, with each plate serving as a replicate. For sorted subsets, each replicate PCR was loaded with 200 ng genomic DNA, equivalent to about 30,000 T cell genomes. Purified libraries were quantified with a Qubit 3.0 fluorometer, sized on a Bioanalyzer 2100, and re-quantified with the KAPA Library Quantification kit. Every immunoSEQ 96-well plate was sequenced on a dedicated single-read 150-cycle Illumina NextSeq 550 flow cell. For the original study's pipeline: Because only junctional sequences without quality scores were contained in the immunoSEQ output, filtering matching that applied to full-length reads could not be performed. To assign V/J genes and CDR3, sequences were annotated against IMGT germline references using PyIR, a Python wrapper for IgBLAST v1.9. Reads were removed for weak V/J assignments (E-value above 1e-6), missing CDR3, stop codons, out-of-frame junctions, or ambiguous translated residues. A V3J clonotype was defined by an identical inferred V gene, J gene, and CDR3 amino acid sequence. To compute the percentage overlap between repertoires, the number of shared unique clonotypes was divided by the size of the smaller repertoire. Three approaches were used to assess repertoire richness: RTK rarefaction, the Chao1 estimator, and Recon v2.1 estimates of unobserved clonotypes. For all TCRbeta clonotypes obtained by the gDNA method from several donors, generation probabilities were computed with OLGA. Held by TCRdb, this immuneACCESS table contains in-frame sequences only and omits some clones. Under half of the omission traces to an unresolved V gene where checked; the cause of the rest is unknown. From that table come the V and J calls and clone size; the DNA was used to work out D and trimming. The sample yields about 380,000 clones; around 96% were counted once. In total, the top ten clones hold 0.32% of the sample.

The sample belongs to a study of shared clonotypes between healthy human individuals (dated by TCRdb to the early 2020s). For the study in its entirety: The cohort comprised a couple of women and a few men aged 18 to 49 years. Per donor, three plates each were used for CD4 naive and CD4 memory, two for CD8 naive, and one for CD8 memory. To estimate repertoire size and how much clonotype sharing occurs between individuals, the study deeply sequenced the blood TCR repertoires of five or six healthy adults. To increase sequencing depth and limit assay-specific biases, TCR repertoire library preparation and sequencing were carried out by different laboratories using diverse techniques. Per donor, leukapheresis produced somewhere between about 0.94 and 9.5 billion PBMCs.

Results the study describes overall, beyond this receptor: Across four donors, roughly 5.1% of naive CD4, roughly 3.8% of naive CD8, about 2% of memory CD4, and about 0.44% of memory CD8 clonotypes were shared. Incomplete sequencing was indicated by rarefaction of sorted-subset datasets, despite the large sequencing depth. Higher generation probabilities were observed for clonotypes shared by all four sorted-subset donors than for non-shared clonotypes. The small number of donors limited the genetic and exposure-history diversity represented. Sampling was restricted to blood, and TCR repertoires in tissue are likely to differ from TCR repertoires in blood. Larger estimated clonotype richness was generally found for naive subsets than for memory subsets. Based on pairwise subsampling, the degree of clonotype sharing among donors was expected to be affected by sequencing depth.

The donors were healthy, HIV-negative adults with no recently reported acute infections or vaccinations. Only Caucasian adults living in Nashville, Tennessee, USA were represented among the donors. CD8 memory samples consisted of magnetically selected CD45RO+ cells combined with CCR7-negative CD45RA+ effector memory (TemRA) cells. Blood was obtained by leukapheresis, after which PBMCs were separated by Ficoll-Histopaque density gradient centrifugation and cryopreserved in liquid nitrogen vapor phase. Analytical flow cytometry was used to check the purity and quantity of each magnetically sorted T cell population. Each sorted fraction had its genomic DNA isolated and then quantified by UV absorbance on a Nanodrop 2000c.

What was sequenced was memory CD8+ T cells sorted from blood. According to the study, the label for this sample's cell subset or site signals: CD45RO+ cells pooled with CCR7-negative TemRA cells. The chain links TRBV10-3 with TRBJ2-5, with TRBD1 perhaps the D gene, on 6 matching bases. The receptor's source is a man aged 25-40 years in good health. The CDR3 loop reads CAISTGSETQYF. The nucleotides read TGTGCCATCAGTACAGGGTCGGAGACCCAGTACTTC.